This T cell receptor beta chain was obtained from a study of CD8 T cells in ankylosing spondylitis. Study-wide points: Matched synovial fluid from ankylosing spondylitis patients was reported to be enriched for disease-linked clones. Disease-linked clones bore a CD8+ phenotype, appearing relatively rarely in peripheral blood.

About this clonotype: Its antigen is not identified.

Libraries of TCR beta came from quantitative 5'-RACE with molecular barcodes. From the 5' RACE reads, TCRdb called clonotypes with MiXCR, one entry per CDR3 protein. Here the sample spans more than 200,000 distinct CDR3 sequences, 20% to 30% being singletons. Trimming removed 5 bases from V and 7 bases from J, with 11 bases in between. Germline V gene data show CDR1 as SGHAT and CDR2 as FQNNGV. There are 12 residues in the CDR3. Sequenced sample: blood, either unsorted or a sorted T cell fraction (not recorded which). This sequence was found in a male donor with ankylosing spondylitis or in good health (not recorded which). This chain joins TRBV11-2 and TRBJ1-1, with D maybe TRBD1 (5 bases). CDR3 loop: CASSRGVGEAFF. In DNA form, the CDR3 reads TGTGCCAGCAGCCGAGGGGTCGGTGAAGCTTTCTTT.